The 21 T cell receptor beta chains given below trace back to one sample, sequenced in a study of tumor-infiltrating lymphocytes in primary liver carcinoma. It was from roughly 20-30 mg of unsorted bulk tissue that RNA and DNA were co-extracted. TCR beta cDNA was made from approximately 500 ng total RNA with a constant-region primer. Three rounds of nested multiplex PCR with slightly modified ARM-PCR produced TCR beta libraries. It was with TRBV1-TRBV30 forward primers and a C-beta reverse primer that the first two PCR rounds were run, at 10 cycles each. TCRdb reprocessed the multiplex PCR reads via MiXCR and lists one record per CDR3 protein. The sample lists 90,000 to 100,000 distinct CDR3 sequences, over 55% seen once, with 9.5% to 10% in the top ten. What was sequenced was liver tumor tissue from sampling region 5. Subset specified: tumor region T5, tumor centre. The receptors shown here come from a woman in her sixties or seventies with primary liver carcinoma and hepatitis B virus infection.

This clonotype is labeled as medium-sized (0.01 to 0.1%). The chain couples TRBV11-1 to TRBJ2-2, with TRBD1 matching over 7 bases. The CDR3 covers 15 residues. The trim removed 3 bases at V and 4 bases at J, leaving 5 bases unmatched. Germline V lookup: CDR1 SGHAT, CDR2 FQDESV (reference sequence). The CDR3 nucleotides read TGTGCCAGCAGCTTGCGACAGGGAAGCACCGGGGAGCTGTTTTTT. It is translated as CASSLRQGSTGELFF.

V usage is TRBV28 and J usage is TRBJ2-1; D call uncertain. The CDR3 is 15 amino acids. Deletions cut 10 bases from V and 1 base from J, with 17 bases between. CDR1 MDHEN and CDR2 SYDVKM come from the germline V gene. In DNA, the CDR3 is TGTGCCAACCGCTCAGACTCCTCTTCCTACAATGAGCAGTTCTTC. Protein sequence: CANRSDSSSYNEQFF.

Regarding this clonotype: This likely comes from a read error, as the CDR3 has no conserved phenylalanine or tryptophan at its end. Because the CDR3's place on the DNA is in doubt, the DNA is left out and the CDR3 is given as listed by TCRdb. The chain combines TRBV11-3 with TRBJ2-5; TRBD2 is taken as the D call from the table, unchecked against the DNA. Germline V gene sequence: CDR1 SGHNT, CDR2 YENEEA. The CDR3 contains 14 residues when both ends are counted. This CDR3 is CASSATSGQETQCL.

Note on this clonotype: One base away lies a much larger clone, so this may be a sequencing read error. The chain recombines TRBV5-1 with TRBJ2-5; D remains unclear. The germline CDR1 and CDR2 sequences are SGHRS and YFSETQ. CDR3 length: 13 residues. Here the CDR3 reads CASSLGYQETQCF. CDR3 sequence (DNA): TGCGCCAGCAGCTTGGGCTACCAAGAGACCCAGTGCTTC. The full variable domain, its missing parts supplied by reference TRBV5-1 and TRBJ2-5, is KAGVTQTPRYLIKTRGQQVTLSCSPISGHRSVSWYQQTPGQGLQFLFEYFSETQRNKGNFPGRFSGRQFSNSRSEMNVSTLELGDSALYLCASSLGYQETQCFGPGTRLLVL.

As for this clonotype: Compared with germline, one end of the junction differs, possibly owing to a read error. The chain employs TRBV29-1 and TRBJ2-7, with D perhaps matching TRBD1 (6 bases). Germline CDR1 SQVTM, CDR2 ANQGSEA. The CDR3 has 14 amino acids. Here the CDR3 DNA reads TGTAGCGCAACCGGGACATGGAGCTCCTACGAGCAGTACTTC. Protein: CSATGTWSSYEQYF.

Details on this clonotype: One end of the junction does not line up with germline, which may come from a read error. V and J are TRBV28 and TRBJ2-6; D is perhaps TRBD2 (6 bases). Germline CDR1 reads MDHEN; CDR2 reads SYDVKM. The CDR3 is 15 residues long. CDR3 in DNA: TGTGCCAGCAGTGCCCGGGGGTCTGGGGCCAATGTCCTAGCTTTC. Its translation: CASSARGSGANVLAF. The whole variable domain, remainder taken from reference TRBV28 and TRBJ2-6, is DVKVTQSSRYLVKRTGEKVFLECVQDMDHENMFWYRQDPGLGLRLIYFSYDVKMKEKGDIPEGYSVSREKKERFSLILESASTNQTSMYLCASSARGSGANVLAFGAGSRLTVL.

With regard to this clonotype: A much more abundant neighbour one base away suggests this may be a read error. V and J are TRBV11-2 and TRBJ1-5; unclear D gene. The CDR3 covers 15 residues. Deletions cut 4 bases from V and 5 bases from J, with 15 bases between. Germline CDR1 is SGHAT and CDR2 is FQNNGV. The DNA for the CDR3 is TGTGCCAGCAGCTCAGTGGGCAGCAACGATCAGCCCCAGCATTTT. Its translation: CASSSVGSNDQPQHF.

This clonotype occurred a few times. The DNA for the CDR3 is TGCGCCAGCAGCTTGGGGTGGAACACCGGGGAGCTGTTTTTT. It specifies CASSLGWNTGELFF. The chain links TRBV5-1 to TRBJ2-2; D not resolved. V lost 0 bases to trimming and J lost 1 base, with 4 bases between them. Germline CDR1 reads SGHRS; CDR2 reads YFSETQ. The CDR3 sequence is 14 residues long.

On this clonotype itself: One end of the junction varies from germline; a read error may be responsible. This chain uses TRBV7-2 with TRBJ1-5; the D is unclear. In germline, CDR1 is SGHTA, CDR2 FQGNSA. The CDR3 runs 14 residues. CDR3 region: CANSLAPEAQPQHF. The CDR3, as DNA: TGTGCCAACAGCTTAGCGCCCGAAGCTCAGCCCCAGCATTTT.

The chain is built from TRBV7-2 and TRBJ2-2; D may be TRBD1 (6 bases). Germline values: CDR1 SGHTA, CDR2 FQGNSA. The CDR3 contains 14 residues. The V gene lost 2 bases and the J gene lost 7 bases, with 11 bases spanning the gap. The CDR3 region is CASSLRGGNGELFF. CDR3 in DNA: TGTGCCAGCAGCTTAAGAGGGGGAAACGGGGAGCTGTTTTTT.

To note about this clonotype: The CDR3 end shows no conserved phenylalanine or tryptophan, and so a read error is likely. This chain uses TRBV6-6 with TRBJ1-1, with 8 bases that match TRBD1. The ends lost 3 bases at V and 1 base at J; junction bases unmatched: 7. CDR3 length: 16 amino acids. Germline loops: CDR1 MNHNY, CDR2 SVGAGI (reference sequence). In DNA, the CDR3 is TGTGCCAGCAGTTATGCCAAAGGACAGGGGAACACTGAAGCTTTCTCT. Translated: CASSYAKGQGNTEAFS.

To note about this clonotype: A read error is possible here, since a much larger clone lies one base away. The chain couples TRBV28 to TRBJ2-5, with 9 nucleotides matching TRBD1. Germline CDR1 reads MDHEN; CDR2 reads SYDVKM. The CDR3 is 13 amino acids. The DNA for the CDR3 is TGTACCAGTCGACAGGGGGGGAAAGAGACCCAGTACTTC. The encoded protein is CTSRQGGKETQYF.

The chain employs TRBV28 and TRBJ2-1; 10 bases line up with TRBD1. CDR1 and CDR2 from the germline V gene are MDHEN and SYDVKM. With 7 bases clipped from V and 8 bases from J, the junction kept 8 bases outside the gene matches. This CDR3 comprises 14 residues. CDR3 protein: CASIKRTGGDEQFF. CDR3 nucleotide sequence: TGTGCCAGCATTAAGAGGACAGGGGGAGATGAGCAGTTCTTC.

Remarks on this clonotype: A junction end diverges from the germline sequence, so it may reflect a read error. This chain uses TRBV11-2 with TRBJ1-1; D is perhaps TRBD1 (5 bases). The CDR3 contains 11 residues. The V gene's germline CDR1 is SGHAT and CDR2 FQNNGV. This CDR3 reads CASRDGGEAIF. The CDR3 coding sequence is TGTGCCAGCAGGGATGGGGGTGAAGCTATCTTT.

Comments on this clonotype: Because it lacks the conserved phenylalanine or tryptophan at the end, this CDR3 is likely a read error. J is TRBJ2-2 and V is TRBV28; 7 bases are a match to TRBD2. Germline CDR1 reads MDHEN; CDR2 reads SYDVKM. The length of the CDR3 is 14 residues. Here the CDR3 DNA reads TGTGCCAGCGCCGGGACTATCAACACCGGGAAGCTGTTTCTT. It is translated as CASAGTINTGKLFL.

The V and J genes are TRBV20-1 and TRBJ2-7; TRBD2 agrees at 9 bases. Germline V gives CDR1 DFQATT, CDR2 SNEGSKA (reference sequence). The CDR3 sequence is 15 residues long. Unmatched junction bases numbered 11, after V lost 6 bases and J lost 2 bases. Here the CDR3 reads CSATDPTSGTYEQYF. The CDR3 region has the DNA TGCAGTGCCACAGACCCGACTAGCGGAACCTACGAGCAGTACTTC.

CDR3 in DNA: TGTGCCAGCAGCTTCGGGGGGAGCAACGAGCAGTACTTC. Protein product: CASSFGGSNEQYF. The V call is TRBV12-3 or TRBV12-4, the J call TRBJ2-7, with 7 positions matching TRBD2. The CDR3 consists of 13 residues. V trimming: 6 bases; J trimming: 5 bases; junction bases outside the gene matches: 7.

This chain links TRBV28 with TRBJ2-7, with TRBD2 identical over 9 bases. There are 17 residues in the CDR3. The V gene's germline CDR1 is MDHEN and CDR2 SYDVKM. V shed 1 base, J shed 7 bases, and the junction held 14 bases outside the gene matches. CDR3 DNA sequence: TGTGCCAGCAGTTTATTACCCCGTGCGGGAGGGTCTCGGGAGCAGTACTTC. Amino acids: CASSLLPRAGGSREQYF.

This clonotype was observed at least ten times. The rearrangement joins TRBV5-5 to TRBJ1-1, with 8 bases aligning to TRBD1. CDR3 length: 13 amino acids. V dropped 2 bases and J dropped 8; count of bases not matched to a gene: 5. The germline V gene has CDR1 SGHKS and CDR2 YYEKEE (reference sequence). The CDR3 coding sequence is TGTGCCAGCAGCTTCGGACAGGGCCAGGAAGCTTTCTTT. Translated: CASSFGQGQEAFF. The complete variable domain, with remaining parts taken from reference TRBV5-5 and TRBJ1-1, reads DAGVTQSPTHLIKTRGQQVTLRCSPISGHKSVSWYQQVLGQGPQFIFQYYEKEERGRGNFPDRFSARQFPNYSSELNVNALLLGDSALYLCASSFGQGQEAFFGQGTRLTVV.

This clonotype appeared a few times. The rearrangement uses TRBV12-3 or TRBV12-4 and TRBJ2-1; 10 nucleotides line up with TRBD2. The J segment lost 4 bases and the V segment lost 11 bases, leaving 20 bases of the junction unmatched. The CDR3 loop spans 18 amino acids. The CDR3 loop is CAGSLEAGPGLAYNEQFF. CDR3 nucleotides: TGTGCCGGTAGTTTAGAGGCAGGGCCGGGACTAGCGTACAATGAGCAGTTCTTC.

The J gene is TRBJ2-1, the V gene TRBV11-3, with TRBD2 matching 8 bases. This CDR3 region has 15 residues. J lost 11 bases, V lost 6 bases, and 15 bases had no gene match. CDR1 and CDR2 (germline): SGHNT, YENEEA. CDR3 protein: CASSPDSGKVNKQFF. DNA of the CDR3: TGTGCCAGCAGTCCGGATAGCGGGAAGGTGAATAAGCAGTTCTTC. Based on the CDR3 plus reference TRBV11-3 and TRBJ2-1, the full variable domain is EAGVVQSPRYKIIEKKQPVAFWCNPISGHNTLYWYLQNLGQGPELLIRYENEEAVDDSQLPKDRFSAERLKGVDSTLKIQPAELGDSAVYLCASSPDSGKVNKQFFGPGTRLTVL.